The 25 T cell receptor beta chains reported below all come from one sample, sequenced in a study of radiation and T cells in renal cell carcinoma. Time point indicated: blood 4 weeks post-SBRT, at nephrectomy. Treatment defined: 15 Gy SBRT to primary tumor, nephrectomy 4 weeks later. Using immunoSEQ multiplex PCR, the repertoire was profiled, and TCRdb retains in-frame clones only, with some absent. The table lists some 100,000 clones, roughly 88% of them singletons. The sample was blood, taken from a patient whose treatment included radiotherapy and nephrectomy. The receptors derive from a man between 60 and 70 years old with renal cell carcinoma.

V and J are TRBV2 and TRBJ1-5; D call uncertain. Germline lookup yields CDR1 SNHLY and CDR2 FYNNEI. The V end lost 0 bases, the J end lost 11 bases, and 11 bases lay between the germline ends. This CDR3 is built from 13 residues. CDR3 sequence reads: CASSEALRGSQHF. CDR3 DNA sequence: TGTGCCAGCAGTGAAGCGCTTCGGGGTTCCCAGCATTTT. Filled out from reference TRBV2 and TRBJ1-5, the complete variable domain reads EPEVTQTPSHQVTQMGQEVILRCVPISNHLYFYWYRQILGQKVEFLVSFYNNEISEKSEIFDDQFSVERPDGSNFTLKIRSTKLEDSAMYFCASSEALRGSQHFGDGTRLSIL.

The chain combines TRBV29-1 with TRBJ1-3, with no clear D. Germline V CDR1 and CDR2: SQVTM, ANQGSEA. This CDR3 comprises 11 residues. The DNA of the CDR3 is TGCACCATCGGGGAGGGAAACACCATATATTTT. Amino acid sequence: CTIGEGNTIYF.

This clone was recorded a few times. CDR3 nucleotide sequence: TGTGCCAGTAGTATCGGAGATACGCAGTATTTT. Its translation is CASSIGDTQYF. This rearrangement joins TRBV19 to TRBJ2-3; D remains unclear. From germline, CDR1 is LNHDA and CDR2 SQIVND (reference sequence). The CDR3 runs to 11 residues. V lost 3 bases, J lost 5 bases, and 3 bases lay in between.

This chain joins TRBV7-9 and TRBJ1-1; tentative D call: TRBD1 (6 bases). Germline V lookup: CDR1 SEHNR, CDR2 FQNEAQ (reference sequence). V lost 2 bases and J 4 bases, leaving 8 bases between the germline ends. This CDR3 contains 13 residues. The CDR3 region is CASSLSGVTEAFF. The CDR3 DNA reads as TGTGCCAGCAGCTTATCAGGGGTCACTGAAGCTTTCTTT.

The CDR3 loop reads CASSPLAASSYNEQFF. The CDR3 region has the DNA TGTGCCAGCAGCCCCCTAGCGGCGAGCTCCTACAATGAGCAGTTCTTC. The chain couples TRBV7-6 to TRBJ2-1, with 7 bases matching TRBD2. Germline CDR1 and CDR2: SGHVS and FNYEAQ. J lost 0 bases, V lost 5 bases, and 7 bases had no gene match. This CDR3 is 16 amino acids long.

In DNA form, the CDR3 reads TGTGCCAGCAGCCCCCTGGGACAGGGGAATGAGCAGTTCTTC. Its translation is CASSPLGQGNEQFF. This chain links TRBV27 with TRBJ2-1, with 10 bases aligning to TRBD1. The ends lost 6 bases at V and 7 bases at J; junction bases unmatched: 6. The germline CDR1 and CDR2 sequences are MNHEY and SMNVEV (reference sequence). The CDR3 has 14 amino acids.

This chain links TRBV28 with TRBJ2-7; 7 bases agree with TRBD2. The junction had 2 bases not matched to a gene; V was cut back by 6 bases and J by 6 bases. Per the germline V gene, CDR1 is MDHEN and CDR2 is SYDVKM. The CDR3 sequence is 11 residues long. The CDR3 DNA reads TGTGCCAGCAGCTGGGAGGGCGAGCAGTACTTC. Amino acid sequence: CASSWEGEQYF.

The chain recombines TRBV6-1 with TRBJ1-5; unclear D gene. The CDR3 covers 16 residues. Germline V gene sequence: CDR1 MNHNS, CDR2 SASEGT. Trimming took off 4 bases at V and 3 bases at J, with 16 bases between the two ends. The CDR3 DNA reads TGTGCCAGCAGTGCAGGACCGTACACGCCCAATCAGCCCCAGCATTTT. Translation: CASSAGPYTPNQPQHF.

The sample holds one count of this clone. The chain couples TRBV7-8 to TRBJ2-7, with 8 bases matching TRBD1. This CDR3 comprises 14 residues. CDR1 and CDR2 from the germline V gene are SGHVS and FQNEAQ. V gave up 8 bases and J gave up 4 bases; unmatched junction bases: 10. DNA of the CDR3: TGTGCCAGCGAGTCCGGGACAGGACAATACGAGCAGTACTTC. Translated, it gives CASESGTGQYEQYF.

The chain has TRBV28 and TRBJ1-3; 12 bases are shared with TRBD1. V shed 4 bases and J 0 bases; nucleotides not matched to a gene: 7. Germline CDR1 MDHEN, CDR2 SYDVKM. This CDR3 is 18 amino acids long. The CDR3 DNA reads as TGTGCCAGCAGTTCCATGGGGACAGGGGGCGCCTCTGGAAACACCATATATTTT. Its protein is CASSSMGTGGASGNTIYF.

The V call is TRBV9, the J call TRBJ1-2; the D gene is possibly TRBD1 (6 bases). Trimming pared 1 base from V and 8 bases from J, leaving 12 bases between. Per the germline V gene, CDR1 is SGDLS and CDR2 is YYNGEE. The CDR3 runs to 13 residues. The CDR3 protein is CASSVWGQGGYTF. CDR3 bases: TGTGCCAGCAGCGTATGGGGTCAGGGGGGCTACACCTTC. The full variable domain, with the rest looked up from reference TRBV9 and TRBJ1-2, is DSGVTQTPKHLITATGQRVTLRCSPRSGDLSVYWYQQSLDQGLQFLIQYYNGEERAKGNILERFSAQQFPDLHSELNLSSLELGDSALYFCASSVWGQGGYTFGSGTRLTVV.

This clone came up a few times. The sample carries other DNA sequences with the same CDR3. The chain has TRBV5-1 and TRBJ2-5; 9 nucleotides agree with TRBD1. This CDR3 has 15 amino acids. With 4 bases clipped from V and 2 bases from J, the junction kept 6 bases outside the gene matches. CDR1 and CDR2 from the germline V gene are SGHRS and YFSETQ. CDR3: CASSPGTGSQETQYF. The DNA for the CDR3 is TGCGCCAGCAGCCCCGGGACAGGGTCACAAGAGACCCAGTACTTC.

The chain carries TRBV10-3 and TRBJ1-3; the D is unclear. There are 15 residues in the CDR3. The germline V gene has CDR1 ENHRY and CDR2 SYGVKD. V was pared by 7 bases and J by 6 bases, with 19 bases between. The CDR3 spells CAIMPDDRSINTIYF. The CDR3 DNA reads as TGTGCCATCATGCCTGACGATAGAAGTATAAACACCATATATTTT.

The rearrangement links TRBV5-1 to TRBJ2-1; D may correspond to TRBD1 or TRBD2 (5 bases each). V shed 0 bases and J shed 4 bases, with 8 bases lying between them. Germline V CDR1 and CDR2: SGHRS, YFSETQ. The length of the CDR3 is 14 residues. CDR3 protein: CASSLDRRYNEQFF. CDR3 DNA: TGCGCCAGCAGCTTGGACAGGAGGTACAATGAGCAGTTCTTC.

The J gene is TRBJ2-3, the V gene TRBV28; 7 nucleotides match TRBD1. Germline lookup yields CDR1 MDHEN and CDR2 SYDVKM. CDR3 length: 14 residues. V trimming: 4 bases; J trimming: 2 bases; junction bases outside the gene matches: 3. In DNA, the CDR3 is TGTGCCAGCAGTTCTACAGGGGCCACAGATACGCAGTATTTT. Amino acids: CASSSTGATDTQYF.

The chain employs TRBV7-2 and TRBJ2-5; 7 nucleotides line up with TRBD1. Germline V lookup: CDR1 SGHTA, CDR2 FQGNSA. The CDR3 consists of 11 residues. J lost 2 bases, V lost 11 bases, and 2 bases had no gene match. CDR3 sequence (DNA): TGTGCCTCGGGACAGCAAGAGACCCAGTACTTC. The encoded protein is CASGQQETQYF.

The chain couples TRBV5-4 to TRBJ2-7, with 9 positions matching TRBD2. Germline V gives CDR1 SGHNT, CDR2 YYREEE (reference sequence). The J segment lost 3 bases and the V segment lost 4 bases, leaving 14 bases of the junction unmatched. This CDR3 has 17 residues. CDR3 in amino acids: CASSPGAGGPSLYEQYF. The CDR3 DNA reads TGTGCCAGCAGCCCCGGAGCGGGGGGCCCTTCCCTCTACGAGCAGTACTTC.

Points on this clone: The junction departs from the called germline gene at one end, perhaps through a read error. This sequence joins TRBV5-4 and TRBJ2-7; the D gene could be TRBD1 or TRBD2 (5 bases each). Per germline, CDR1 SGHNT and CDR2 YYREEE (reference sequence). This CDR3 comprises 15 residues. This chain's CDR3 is CASSLDGTLLYEQYF. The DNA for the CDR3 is TGTGCCAGCAGTTTGGACGGGACGCTCCTCTACGAGCAGTACTTC.

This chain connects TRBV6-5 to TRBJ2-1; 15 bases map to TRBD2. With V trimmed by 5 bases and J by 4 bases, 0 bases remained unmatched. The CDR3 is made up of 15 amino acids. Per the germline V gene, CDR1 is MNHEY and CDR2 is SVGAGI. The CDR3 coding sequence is TGTGCCAGCAGTGGACTAGCGGGAGGGTACAATGAGCAGTTCTTC. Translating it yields CASSGLAGGYNEQFF.

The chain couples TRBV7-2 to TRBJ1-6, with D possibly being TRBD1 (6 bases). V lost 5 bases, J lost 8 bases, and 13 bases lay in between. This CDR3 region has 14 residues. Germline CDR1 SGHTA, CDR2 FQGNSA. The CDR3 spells CASSLSGAYSPLHF. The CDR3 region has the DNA TGTGCCAGCAGCCTCTCGGGGGCTTATTCACCCCTCCACTTT.

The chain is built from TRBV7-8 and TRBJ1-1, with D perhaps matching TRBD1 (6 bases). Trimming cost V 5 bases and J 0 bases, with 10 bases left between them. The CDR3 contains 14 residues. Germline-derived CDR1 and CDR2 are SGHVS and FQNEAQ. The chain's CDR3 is CASSPDRLNTEAFF. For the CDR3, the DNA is TGTGCCAGCAGCCCGGACAGATTGAACACTGAAGCTTTCTTT.

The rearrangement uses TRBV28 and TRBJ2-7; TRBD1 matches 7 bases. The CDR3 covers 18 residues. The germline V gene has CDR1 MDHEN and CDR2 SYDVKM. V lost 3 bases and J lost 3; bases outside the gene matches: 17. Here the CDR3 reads CASSFFSLRDSSDYEQYF. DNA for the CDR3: TGTGCCAGCAGTTTTTTCTCCCTCCGGGACAGCTCCGACTACGAGCAGTACTTC.

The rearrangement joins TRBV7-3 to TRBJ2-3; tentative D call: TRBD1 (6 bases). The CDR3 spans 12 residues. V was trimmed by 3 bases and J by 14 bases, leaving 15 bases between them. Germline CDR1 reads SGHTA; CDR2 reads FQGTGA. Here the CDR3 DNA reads TGTGCCAGCAGCTTGTCGGGACAATCCCTGTATTTT. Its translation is CASSLSGQSLYF.

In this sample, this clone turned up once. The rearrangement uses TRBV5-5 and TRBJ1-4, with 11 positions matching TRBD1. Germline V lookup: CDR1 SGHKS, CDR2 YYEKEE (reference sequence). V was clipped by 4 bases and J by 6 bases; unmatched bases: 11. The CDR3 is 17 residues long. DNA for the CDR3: TGTGCCAGCAGCCCCGGGACAGGGGGAAAAGGGGATGAAAAACTGTTTTTT. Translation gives CASSPGTGGKGDEKLFF. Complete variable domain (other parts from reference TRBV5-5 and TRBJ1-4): DAGVTQSPTHLIKTRGQQVTLRCSPISGHKSVSWYQQVLGQGPQFIFQYYEKEERGRGNFPDRFSARQFPNYSSELNVNALLLGDSALYLCASSPGTGGKGDEKLFFGSGTQLSVL.

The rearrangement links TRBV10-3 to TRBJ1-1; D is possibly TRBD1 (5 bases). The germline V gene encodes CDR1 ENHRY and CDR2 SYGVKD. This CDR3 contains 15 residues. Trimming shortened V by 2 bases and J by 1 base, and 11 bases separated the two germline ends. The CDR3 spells CAISESGGGNTEAFF. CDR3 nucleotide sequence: TGTGCCATCAGTGAGAGCGGGGGAGGGAACACTGAAGCTTTCTTT.